Sequencing of this TCR beta chain was carried out in a study of glioma-infiltrating T cells. TCR alpha and beta CDR3 regions were amplified from RNA using iRepertoire nested multiplex PCR. TCRdb processed the multiplex PCR reads anew with MiXCR; each CDR3 protein has one entry. The repertoire has under 150,000 distinct CDR3 sequences, under 30% of them found once; the top ten carry under 35%. Trimming removed 4 bases at V and 5 bases at J, with 21 bases between. CDR1 SGHNT and CDR2 YYREEE come from the germline V gene (reference sequence). This CDR3 has 16 amino acids. This clonotype was sampled from a human donor with low-grade glioma or glioblastoma, undergoing nonglioma brain surgery, or in good health (not recorded which). The sequenced sample was glioma tissue, nonneoplastic brain tissue, or PBMCs (not recorded which). The chain is built from TRBV5-4 and TRBJ2-5; TRBD1 might be the D (6 bases). Here the CDR3 reads CASSATGTPFVETQYF. In DNA form, the CDR3 reads TGTGCCAGCAGCGCAACAGGGACACCTTTCGTTGAGACCCAGTACTTC.